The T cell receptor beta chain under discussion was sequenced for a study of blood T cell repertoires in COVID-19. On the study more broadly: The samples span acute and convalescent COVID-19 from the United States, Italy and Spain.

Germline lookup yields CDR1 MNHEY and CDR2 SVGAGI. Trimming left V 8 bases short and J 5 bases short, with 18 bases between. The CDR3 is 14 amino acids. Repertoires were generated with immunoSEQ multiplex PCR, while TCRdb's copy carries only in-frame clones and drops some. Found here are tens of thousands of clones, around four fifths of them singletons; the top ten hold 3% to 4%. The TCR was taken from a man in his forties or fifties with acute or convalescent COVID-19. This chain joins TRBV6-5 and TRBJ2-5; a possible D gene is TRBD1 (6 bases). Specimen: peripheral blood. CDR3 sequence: CASATVGQGETQYF. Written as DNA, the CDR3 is TGTGCCAGCGCAACCGTAGGCCAGGGGGAGACCCAGTACTTC.